This T cell receptor beta chain is from a study of cytomegalovirus exposure and HLA in healthy donors. The study's findings and limits: TCR clusters originating in the first cohort tended to co-occur in the roughly 120 validation repertoires, according to a later analysis.

Trimming took 1 base from V and 2 from J; bases not matched to a gene: 3. The V gene's germline CDR1 is LGHNA and CDR2 YSLEER. The CDR3 is 15 amino acids. Using immunoSEQ multiplex PCR, the repertoire was profiled, and TCRdb retains in-frame clones only, with some absent. The table includes approximately 280,000 clones, 70% to 90% detected once. Notes on this clone: Antigen: not known.

This receptor was taken from a woman younger than 35 in good health and CMV-seronegative. The V and J genes are TRBV4-3 and TRBJ2-3; 7 bases align to TRBD2. The specimen sequenced was PBMCs. The CDR3 loop is CASSQGDYLTDTQYF. The CDR3 DNA sequence: TGCGCCAGCAGCCAAGGGGACTACCTCACAGATACGCAGTATTTT.